Listed here are 25 T cell receptor beta chains from one sample, sequenced in a study of Graves' ophthalmopathy and Graves' hyperthyroidism. The study amplified TCR beta CDR3 regions using RNA transcripts. Scientists carried out first-round RT-PCR using HTBI primers and then a second-round multiplex PCR. TCRdb reprocessed the multiplex PCR reads with MiXCR, giving one entry per CDR3 protein. Among about 420,000 distinct CDR3 sequences listed, 20% to 25% were seen once. Specimen: peripheral blood. These receptors were obtained from a woman aged 18-30 years with stable Graves' hyperthyroidism.

The chain couples TRBV9 to TRBJ2-2; no clear D. The V end was cut by 1 base, the J end by 3 bases, with 10 bases between. Germline V gene data show CDR1 as SGDLS and CDR2 as YYNGEE. The CDR3 is made up of 15 amino acids. The CDR3 loop is CASSVLGTDTGELFF. The CDR3 DNA follows: TGTGCCAGCAGCGTACTAGGTACCGACACCGGGGAGCTGTTTTTT.

This clonotype has just a few counts. A much larger clone differs by one base, so this may be a read error. The chain combines TRBV7-8 with TRBJ1-1, with D hard to call. The CDR3 consists of 14 residues. Germline CDR1 SGHVS, CDR2 FQNEAQ. The CDR3 spells CASSLQAMNTEACF. The CDR3 DNA reads as TGTGCCAGCAGCTTACAGGCGATGAACACTGAAGCTTGCTTT.

This clonotype was seen a single time. This may come from a read error, since a much larger clone is one base off. V gene TRBV4-2 combines with J gene TRBJ2-2, with a weak D call TRBD2 (5 bases). This CDR3 spans 13 amino acids. The germline V gene has CDR1 LGHNA and CDR2 YNFKEQ. CDR3: CASSQARAGELCF. The CDR3 DNA reads as TGTGCCAGCAGCCAAGCGAGGGCCGGGGAGCTGTGTTTT.

The chain uses TRBV6-1 and TRBJ2-7, with 7 bases fitting TRBD1. The V segment lost 6 bases and the J segment 2 bases; nucleotides outside the gene matches: 10. Germline CDR1 MNHNS, CDR2 SASEGT. CDR3 length equals 15 residues. The DNA for the CDR3 is TGTGCCAGCAGCCGAACCCAGGGGGAAGCCTACGAGCAGTACTTC. It is translated as CASSRTQGEAYEQYF.

This clonotype was counted at least ten times. The chain has TRBV2 and TRBJ2-7; 9 bases map to TRBD1. The germline V gene has CDR1 SNHLY and CDR2 FYNNEI. V gave up 7 bases and J gave up 4 bases; unmatched junction bases: 5. The CDR3 extends over 13 amino acids. The CDR3 reads CASKGQGDYEQYF. The CDR3 DNA follows: TGTGCCAGCAAGGGACAGGGAGATTACGAGCAGTACTTC.

The rearrangement joins TRBV12-3 or TRBV12-4 to TRBJ1-6; no definite D call. V was pared by 5 bases and J by 7 bases, with 12 bases between. The CDR3 contains 14 residues. CDR3 region: CASSPKRGNSPLHF. The CDR3 DNA sequence: TGTGCCAGCAGTCCCAAACGGGGAAATTCACCCCTCCACTTT.

This chain uses TRBV2 with TRBJ1-2; no reliable D call. Trimming took 2 bases from V and 7 from J, leaving 14 bases between them. Germline CDR1 is SNHLY and CDR2 is FYNNEI. The CDR3 spans 14 residues. CDR3 DNA: TGTGCCAGCAGTGAATTAGTAAGCAGTGGTGGCTACACCTTC. Translated, it gives CASSELVSSGGYTF.

The chain carries TRBV12-3 or TRBV12-4 and TRBJ2-7, with a possible D match to TRBD1 (6 bases). The CDR3 extends over 13 amino acids. Trimming stripped 7 bases from V and 1 base from J, with 11 bases between. The CDR3 spells CASKGTNSYEQYV. In DNA form, the CDR3 reads TGTGCCAGCAAAGGGACAAATTCCTACGAGCAGTACGTC.

This clonotype was seen at least ten times. This chain uses TRBV14 with TRBJ2-5; D is perhaps TRBD1 or TRBD2 (5 bases each). The germline gives CDR1 SGHDN, CDR2 FVKESK. The CDR3 loop spans 16 amino acids. The V gene lost 2 bases and the J gene lost 3 bases, with 16 bases spanning the gap. The CDR3 loop is CASSQFSARGEETQYF. The CDR3 DNA follows: TGTGCCAGCAGCCAATTCTCGGCGAGAGGGGAAGAGACCCAGTACTTC.

In this sample, this clonotype turned up many times. The V call is TRBV28, the J call TRBJ2-5, with TRBD2 matching 13 bases. Germline trimming cut 1 base from V and 4 bases from J; bases unmatched to any gene: 15. The CDR3 covers 20 residues. The germline CDR1 and CDR2 sequences are MDHEN and SYDVKM. This CDR3 is CASSLSLAGGPATHRETQYF. The CDR3 DNA reads TGTGCCAGCAGTTTATCACTAGCGGGGGGGCCGGCCACTCATAGAGAGACCCAGTACTTC.

This clonotype was counted at least ten times. The chain joins TRBV11-2 to TRBJ2-5, with 8 bases aligning to TRBD2. V shed 0 bases and J 2 bases; nucleotides not matched to a gene: 8. Germline V gene sequence: CDR1 SGHAT, CDR2 FQNNGV. The CDR3 extends over 17 amino acids. In DNA form, the CDR3 reads TGTGCCAGCAGCTTAGATTCAGCGGGAGTTAGACAAGAGACCCAGTACTTC. It is translated as CASSLDSAGVRQETQYF.

This clonotype was recorded at least ten times. CDR3 bases: TGCGCCAGCAGCTACGGGACCTCCTCCTACGAGCAGTACTTC. It specifies CASSYGTSSYEQYF. The chain uses TRBV5-1 and TRBJ2-7; either TRBD1 or TRBD2 may supply D (5 bases each). Trimming took 3 bases from V and 0 from J, leaving 10 bases between them. This CDR3 spans 14 amino acids. CDR1 SGHRS and CDR2 YFSETQ come from the germline V gene. Together with reference TRBV5-1 and TRBJ2-7, the CDR3 gives the full variable domain: KAGVTQTPRYLIKTRGQQVTLSCSPISGHRSVSWYQQTPGQGLQFLFEYFSETQRNKGNFPGRFSGRQFSNSRSEMNVSTLELGDSALYLCASSYGTSSYEQYFGPGTRLTVT.

In its sample, this clonotype was seen many times. The genes are TRBV2 and TRBJ1-1, with D possibly being TRBD1 (6 bases). CDR1 and CDR2 (germline): SNHLY, FYNNEI. The CDR3 loop spans 14 amino acids. Trimming stripped 5 bases from V and 0 bases from J, with 10 bases between. Here the CDR3 DNA reads TGTGCCAGCAGTCCGGGACAACTGAACACTGAAGCTTTCTTT. This gives the protein CASSPGQLNTEAFF.

Only a few counts were recorded for this clonotype. The rearrangement links TRBV10-1 to TRBJ1-1; maybe TRBD1 (5 bases). Germline values: CDR1 WNHNN, CDR2 SYGVQD (reference sequence). V dropped 0 bases and J dropped 8 bases, with 10 bases sitting between them. The CDR3 spans 13 residues. CDR3: CASSESGTGEAFF. CDR3 in DNA: TGCGCCAGCAGTGAGTCGGGGACGGGGGAAGCTTTCTTT.

The table lists this clonotype with a few counts. This sequence joins TRBV4-2 and TRBJ2-7, with unresolved D. V was cut by 2 bases and J by 0 bases, with 11 bases left in between. This CDR3 region has 15 residues. CDR1 and CDR2 from the germline V gene are LGHNA and YNFKEQ. The CDR3 DNA is TGTGCCAGCAGCCAATCAGGCGAGAGCTCCTACGAGCAGTACTTC. Protein product: CASSQSGESSYEQYF.

This clonotype was detected many times. The chain combines TRBV6-1 with TRBJ2-7, with 10 bases that match TRBD1. Per the germline V gene, CDR1 is MNHNS and CDR2 is SASEGT. V was pared by 6 bases and J by 5 bases, with 13 bases of the junction left unmatched. CDR3 size: 16 residues. CDR3 sequence reads: CASREDLGQGRDEQYF. The CDR3 DNA reads as TGTGCCAGCAGGGAGGACCTGGGACAGGGGAGGGACGAGCAGTACTTC.

This clonotype was recorded at least ten times. This chain uses TRBV2 with TRBJ2-7; 9 positions agree with TRBD2. CDR3 length: 14 residues. V was clipped by 8 bases and J by 4 bases; unmatched bases: 9. Germline V gene lookup returns CDR1 SNHLY and CDR2 FYNNEI. CDR3 in amino acids: CASGSGRGAYEQYF. The CDR3 DNA sequence: TGTGCCAGCGGTAGCGGGAGAGGAGCTTACGAGCAGTACTTC.

This clonotype came up many times. This chain links TRBV27 with TRBJ1-2, with a weak D call TRBD1 (6 bases). This CDR3 has 11 amino acids. V was pared by 7 bases and J by 7 bases, with 10 bases between. CDR1 MNHEY and CDR2 SMNVEV come from the germline V gene (reference sequence). The CDR3 spells CASTLDSGYTF. In nucleotides, the CDR3 is TGTGCCAGCACTCTGGACAGTGGCTACACCTTC.

This chain links TRBV15 with TRBJ2-5; weak D call: TRBD1 (6 bases). The V gene's germline CDR1 is LNHNV and CDR2 YYDKDF (reference sequence). V lost 0 bases and J lost 2, with 10 bases in between. The CDR3 totals 15 residues. CDR3 sequence reads: CATSRDTDRQETQYF. The DNA for the CDR3 is TGTGCCACCAGCAGAGATACTGACAGGCAAGAGACCCAGTACTTC.

This clonotype was seen ten or more times. The V and J genes are TRBV6-1 and TRBJ1-5; possibly TRBD1 for D (5 bases). The CDR3 has 14 residues. The germline V gene encodes CDR1 MNHNS and CDR2 SASEGT. V shed 7 bases and J shed 0 bases, with 10 bases lying between them. The chain's CDR3 is CASKDRDSNQPQHF. As DNA, the CDR3 is TGTGCCAGCAAAGACAGAGATAGCAATCAGCCCCAGCATTTT.

This clonotype was observed many times. The V call is TRBV11-2, the J call TRBJ2-5; TRBD1 might be the D (5 bases). The germline V gene encodes CDR1 SGHAT and CDR2 FQNNGV. This CDR3 is 12 amino acids long. V was pared by 4 bases and J by 9 bases, with 12 bases between. This CDR3 is CASSSDKGAQYF. The CDR3 bases are TGTGCCAGCAGCTCCGACAAAGGGGCCCAGTACTTC.

This clonotype was recorded at least ten times. The chain uses TRBV5-1 and TRBJ2-7; possibly TRBD1 or TRBD2 for D (5 bases each). Germline V gene lookup returns CDR1 SGHRS and CDR2 YFSETQ. The CDR3 spans 14 residues. V lost 2 bases and J 0 bases, leaving 9 bases between the germline ends. CDR3 in DNA: TGCGCCAGCAGCTTCGGGACGGTCTCCTACGAGCAGTACTTC. This sequence encodes CASSFGTVSYEQYF.

At least ten counts were recorded for this clonotype. This chain uses TRBV6-2 or TRBV6-3 with TRBJ2-2; a weak D match, TRBD2 (5 bases). From germline, CDR1 is MNHEY and CDR2 SVGEGT. Trimming shortened V by 2 bases and J by 3 bases, and 13 bases separated the two germline ends. This CDR3 has 16 amino acids. Here the CDR3 DNA reads TGTGCCAGCAGTTACACCGTCCCCGGGGACACCGGGGAGCTGTTTTTT. Encoded protein: CASSYTVPGDTGELFF.

This clonotype was recorded many times. The chain combines TRBV7-9 with TRBJ1-1; D gene unclear. The germline CDR1 and CDR2 sequences are SEHNR and FQNEAQ (reference sequence). There are 11 residues in the CDR3. Deletions cut 3 bases from V and 7 bases from J, with 6 bases between. The CDR3 coding sequence is TGTGCCAGCAGCTTTTTGAGTGAAGCTTTCTTT. Encoded protein: CASSFLSEAFF.

V gene TRBV19 combines with J gene TRBJ1-5, with no clear D. This CDR3 has 13 residues. The germline V gene has CDR1 LNHDA and CDR2 SQIVND (reference sequence). Trimming shortened V by 5 bases and J by 4 bases, and 9 bases separated the two germline ends. The CDR3 DNA is TGTGCCAGTAGTCAATCGGCGAATCAGCCCCAGCATTTT. Amino acid sequence: CASSQSANQPQHF.